One and the same sample provided the 14 T cell receptor beta chains below, sequenced in a study of CD8 T cells in ankylosing spondylitis (TCRdb year 2017). Library generation was performed with 5' RACE. Sequencing used an Illumina HiSeq 2500. TCRdb cleaned the public reads at Q25 with fastp, built clones with MiXCR and kept in-frame beta chains. Entries that share a CDR3 protein sequence are merged under the most common genes and DNA. A total of about 150,000 distinct CDR3 sequences appear in this sample, roughly 11% of them only once. 4.1% of the sample lies in the top ten. The specimen was blood, either unsorted or a sorted T cell fraction (not recorded which). The receptors originated from a female donor with ankylosing spondylitis or in good health (not recorded which).

Many counts were recorded for this clonotype. V is TRBV5-1 and J is TRBJ1-1; TRBD1 matches at 7 bases. The CDR3 covers 14 residues. V was pared by 2 bases and J by 5 bases, with 6 bases of the junction left unmatched. CDR1 is SGHRS and CDR2 is YFSETQ in the germline V gene. The CDR3: CASSFKGAKTEAFF. The CDR3 nucleotides are TGCGCCAGCAGCTTTAAGGGGGCTAAGACTGAAGCTTTCTTT.

This clonotype was detected ten times or more. The chain couples TRBV6-5 to TRBJ2-7; D ambiguous. V was shortened by 0 bases and J by 0 bases, with 6 bases between the two germline ends. Looked up from germline, CDR1 is MNHEY and CDR2 is SVGAGI. The CDR3 sequence is 14 residues long. For the CDR3, the DNA is TGTGCCAGCAGTTACTCGATAAACTCCTACGAGCAGTACTTC. It codes for CASSYSINSYEQYF.

This clonotype was seen at least ten times. The chain has TRBV4-2 and TRBJ2-7, with D possibly matching TRBD2 (5 bases). The CDR3 has 15 amino acids. Germline V lookup: CDR1 LGHNA, CDR2 YNFKEQ. V gave up 1 base and J gave up 3 bases, with 13 bases separating them. The CDR3 protein is CASSQARAVRYEQYF. The CDR3 DNA reads as TGTGCCAGCAGCCAAGCCAGAGCGGTACGCTACGAGCAGTACTTC.

V usage is TRBV4-2 and J usage is TRBJ2-3; 12 bases agree with TRBD1. The CDR3 sequence is 16 residues long. The V segment lost 1 base and the J segment 9 bases; nucleotides outside the gene matches: 8. CDR1 and CDR2 from the germline V gene are LGHNA and YNFKEQ. This CDR3 is CASSQGDRGPVGTQYF. The CDR3 DNA reads as TGTGCCAGCAGCCAAGGGGACAGGGGGCCCGTAGGGACGCAGTATTTT.

This clonotype was detected ten times or more. The genes are TRBV5-1 and TRBJ1-1; D unresolved. V was cut by 1 base and J by 0 bases, with 4 bases left in between. The CDR3 is 13 residues long. Germline-derived CDR1 and CDR2 are SGHRS and YFSETQ. The CDR3 region has the DNA TGCGCCAGCAGCTTGCCGATGAACACTGAAGCTTTCTTT. It yields the protein CASSLPMNTEAFF.

This clonotype has ten or more counts. This sequence joins TRBV29-1 and TRBJ1-1; D gene unclear. This CDR3 has 13 amino acids. V lost 2 bases, J lost 0 bases, and 7 bases lay in between. CDR1 SQVTM and CDR2 ANQGSEA come from the germline V gene. The CDR3 loop reads CSVEQTMNTEAFF. Here the CDR3 DNA reads TGCAGCGTTGAACAAACCATGAACACTGAAGCTTTCTTT.

This clonotype was observed a handful of times. The DNA for the CDR3 is TGTGCCAGCAGTTACGGAGACAGGGGCCGAGCAGATACGCAGTATTTT. Protein product: CASSYGDRGRADTQYF. The rearrangement links TRBV6-5 to TRBJ2-3, with 8 bases fitting TRBD1. V gave up 2 bases and J gave up 4 bases; unmatched junction bases: 8. The CDR3 extends over 16 amino acids. Germline V gives CDR1 MNHEY, CDR2 SVGAGI.

This clonotype was seen ten or more times. The J gene is TRBJ2-7, the V gene TRBV28, with TRBD1 matching over 7 bases. The CDR3 loop spans 15 amino acids. Looked up from germline, CDR1 is MDHEN and CDR2 is SYDVKM. With V trimmed by 3 bases and J by 2 bases, 7 bases remained unmatched. CDR3 bases: TGTGCCAGCAGTTTTCCTCGACAGGGAGCCTACGAGCAGTACTTC. Translating it yields CASSFPRQGAYEQYF.

This clonotype was seen ten or more times. The chain combines TRBV27 with TRBJ2-1; possibly TRBD1 for D (5 bases). The CDR3 covers 12 residues. V was shortened by 4 bases and J by 12 bases, with 13 bases between the two germline ends. The germline V gene encodes CDR1 MNHEY and CDR2 SMNVEV (reference sequence). The CDR3 region is CASSSSRVRQFF. In nucleotides, the CDR3 is TGTGCCAGCAGTTCGTCCAGGGTACGGCAGTTCTTC.

This clonotype was recorded at least ten times. The chain joins TRBV5-1 to TRBJ2-5; 8 bases are shared with TRBD2. The CDR3 runs 17 residues. V lost 3 bases, J lost 1 base, and 11 bases stayed unmatched. In germline, CDR1 is SGHRS, CDR2 YFSETQ. The CDR3 region has the DNA TGCGCCAGCAGCTCGACCGTATTAGCGGGGAGCCAAGAGACCCAGTACTTC. Translated: CASSSTVLAGSQETQYF.

This clonotype appeared many times. The chain carries TRBV5-1 and TRBJ1-1; D gene uncertain. Trimming pared 4 bases from V and 1 base from J, leaving 14 bases between. The germline V gene has CDR1 SGHRS and CDR2 YFSETQ. This CDR3 region has 15 residues. The CDR3 DNA reads as TGCGCCAGCAGCCGAGACAAGGGAGGGAACACTGAAGCTTTCTTT. Its translation: CASSRDKGGNTEAFF.

In its sample, this clonotype was seen a few times. J is TRBJ1-1 and V is TRBV11-2; possibly TRBD1 for D (6 bases). The CDR3 is 15 residues long. Germline CDR1 is SGHAT and CDR2 is FQNNGV. Trimming pared 5 bases from V and 3 bases from J, leaving 16 bases between. DNA for the CDR3: TGTGCCAGCAGCGCTACAGGGCCTGGAGACACTGAAGCTTTCTTT. Translation: CASSATGPGDTEAFF.

This clonotype was seen at least ten times. The CDR3 DNA reads as TGTGCCAGCAGCTTGCTTCCGAACACCGGGGAGCTGTTTTTT. This translates into CASSLLPNTGELFF. The V gene is TRBV11-2, the J gene TRBJ2-2; D unclear. Germline assignment: CDR1 SGHAT and CDR2 FQNNGV. The V end lost 3 bases, the J end lost 0 bases, and 5 bases lay between the germline ends. CDR3 length: 14 amino acids.

As for this clonotype: A much larger clone lies a single base off, so this may be a read error. The chain joins TRBV10-3 to TRBJ1-5; D remains unclear. V was cut by 6 bases and J by 6 bases, with 12 bases left in between. CDR1 and CDR2 (germline): ENHRY, SYGVKD. This CDR3 comprises 13 residues. CDR3 coding DNA: TGTGCCATCAGCCGGGAACGCAGTCAGCCCCAGCATTTT. Encoded protein: CAISRERSQPQHF.